This TCR beta chain was sequenced for a study of memory CD4+ T cells and cytomegalovirus serostatus. The sort gate was single viable CD3+CD4+CD8-CD45RO+ cells for memory CD4+ T cells. This CDR3 has 16 amino acids. Trimming cost V 6 bases and J 4 bases; bases outside gene matches: 10. Germline V gene sequence: CDR1 ENHRY, CDR2 SYGVKD. Original analysis: After removing out-of-frame reads, over 2 million distinct TCRbeta sequences remained. The repertoire was sequenced with immunoSEQ multiplex PCR; TCRdb's copy has only in-frame clones and lacks some. For V, J and clone size, that table is used; D and trimming come from the DNA. Counted here are fewer than 35,000 clones, 70% to 80% occurring once; the ten biggest clones make up 0.65% to 0.85%.

This sequence joins TRBV10-3 and TRBJ2-1; the match to TRBD1 covers 9 bases. The sequence came from an adult in good health and CMV-seronegative. Sequencing was done on a sample of memory CD4+ T cells from blood. CDR3 sequence: CAIRQGAAPTYNEQFF. The CDR3 DNA follows: TGTGCCATCAGACAGGGGGCCGCCCCTACGTACAATGAGCAGTTCTTC.